These 26 T cell receptor beta chains originate from one sample sequenced in a study of response to subunit inactivated influenza vaccine. One entry per CDR3 protein, called by TCRdb with MiXCR from the RT-PCR reads. The data hold 550,000 to 800,000 distinct CDR3 sequences, with 15% to 17% observed a single time. The sample was PBMCs from blood, taken 11 to 12 days after vaccination. These receptors were obtained from a man aged 45-65 years who received an inactivated influenza vaccine.

This clonotype was seen a few times. The rearrangement links TRBV29-1 to TRBJ2-5; TRBD2 agrees at 7 bases. Losses at the gene ends were 5 bases for V and 7 bases for J; bases not matched to a gene: 7. Germline assignment: CDR1 SQVTM and CDR2 ANQGSEA. CDR3 length: 12 amino acids. CDR3 loop: CSVPDPGGTQYF. In DNA form, the CDR3 reads TGCAGCGTTCCGGACCCGGGGGGGACCCAGTACTTC.

This clonotype was seen a few times. The chain is built from TRBV28 and TRBJ2-7; D is unclear. Trimming removed 4 bases at V and 2 bases at J, with 15 bases between. Looked up from germline, CDR1 is MDHEN and CDR2 is SYDVKM. This CDR3 has 15 residues. The CDR3 nucleotides read TGTGCCAGCAGTTCGTCAGGAACCTCTACCTACGAGCAGTACTTC. It specifies CASSSSGTSTYEQYF.

The chain couples TRBV28 to TRBJ2-3; perhaps TRBD2 as D (5 bases). CDR1 is MDHEN, CDR2 SYDVKM, per germline. The CDR3 has 15 residues. V was trimmed by 3 bases and J by 2 bases, leaving 12 bases between them. The CDR3 loop is CASSFISASTDTQYF. CDR3 coding DNA: TGTGCCAGCAGTTTTATTAGCGCATCCACAGATACGCAGTATTTT. Full variable domain (remainder filled in from reference TRBV28 and TRBJ2-3): DVKVTQSSRYLVKRTGEKVFLECVQDMDHENMFWYRQDPGLGLRLIYFSYDVKMKEKGDIPEGYSVSREKKERFSLILESASTNQTSMYLCASSFISASTDTQYFGPGTRLTVL.

The chain is built from TRBV7-9 and TRBJ2-3; TRBD1 aligns across 10 bases. The CDR3 is 16 amino acids. Germline CDR1 is SEHNR and CDR2 is FQNEAQ (reference sequence). V trimming: 1 base; J trimming: 3 bases; junction bases outside the gene matches: 4. The CDR3 here is CASSLGWTGGTDTQYF. The CDR3, as DNA: TGTGCCAGCAGCTTAGGATGGACAGGGGGGACAGATACGCAGTATTTT.

This clonotype was counted at least ten times. The gene calls are TRBV12-3 or TRBV12-4 and TRBJ1-1; D might be TRBD1 (5 bases). CDR3 size: 14 residues. Trimming stripped 0 bases from V and 1 base from J, with 6 bases between. CDR3: CASSLAGQNTEAFF. The CDR3 DNA is TGTGCCAGCAGTTTAGCAGGACAGAACACTGAAGCTTTCTTT.

The genes are TRBV7-8 and TRBJ2-3; the match to TRBD2 covers 10 bases. Germline V gives CDR1 SGHVS, CDR2 FQNEAQ. This CDR3 comprises 18 residues. J gave up 5 bases and V 4 bases, and 15 bases lay outside the gene matches. As DNA, the CDR3 is TGTGCCAGCAGCTCCCTAGGGCTAAGCGGGGGGGCAGGAGATACGCAGTATTTT. Translation: CASSSLGLSGGAGDTQYF.

This clonotype came up a few times. This sequence joins TRBV20-1 and TRBJ2-7; the match to TRBD2 covers 8 bases. This CDR3 is built from 13 residues. V shed 5 bases, J shed 3 bases, and the junction held 6 bases outside the gene matches. Germline CDR1 DFQATT, CDR2 SNEGSKA (reference sequence). The CDR3 loop reads CSAWTSLSYEQYF. The CDR3 bases are TGCAGTGCTTGGACTAGCCTTAGCTACGAGCAGTACTTC.

The V gene is TRBV18, the J gene TRBJ1-1; D remains ambiguous. The CDR3 totals 13 residues. The germline CDR1 and CDR2 sequences are KGHSH and LQKENI. The V and J ends lost 5 bases and 0 bases respectively, with 7 bases between them. CDR3 nucleotides: TGTGCCAGCTCAGGAGATATGAACACTGAAGCTTTCTTT. The encoded protein is CASSGDMNTEAFF.

The chain has TRBV7-9 and TRBJ1-1; a possible D gene is TRBD1 (6 bases). Germline V lookup: CDR1 SEHNR, CDR2 FQNEAQ (reference sequence). This CDR3 spans 13 amino acids. Trimming pared 10 bases from V and 4 bases from J, leaving 16 bases between. CDR3 DNA sequence: TGTGCCACCCGGGACACCTCGTCCACTGAAGCTTTCTTT. Translated, it gives CATRDTSSTEAFF.

The chain uses TRBV5-5 and TRBJ1-2, with unresolved D. Looked up from germline, CDR1 is SGHKS and CDR2 is YYEKEE (reference sequence). V gave up 0 bases and J gave up 2 bases, with 11 bases separating them. The CDR3 is 15 residues long. The CDR3 is CASSLDAGANYGYTF. CDR3 DNA: TGTGCCAGCAGCTTGGATGCGGGCGCGAACTATGGCTACACCTTC. The full variable domain, its missing parts supplied by reference TRBV5-5 and TRBJ1-2, is DAGVTQSPTHLIKTRGQQVTLRCSPISGHKSVSWYQQVLGQGPQFIFQYYEKEERGRGNFPDRFSARQFPNYSSELNVNALLLGDSALYLCASSLDAGANYGYTFGSGTRLTVV.

This clonotype was found a few times. The chain has TRBV5-1 and TRBJ2-2; D call uncertain. The germline CDR1 and CDR2 sequences are SGHRS and YFSETQ. The CDR3 is made up of 13 amino acids. V lost 5 bases and J lost 3, with 8 bases in between. The CDR3: CASRGTYTGELFF. CDR3 DNA: TGCGCCAGCAGAGGAACCTACACCGGGGAGCTGTTTTTT.

This clonotype was picked up a small number of times. The chain has TRBV13 and TRBJ1-1; D gene uncertain. Germline V lookup: CDR1 PRHDT, CDR2 FYEKMQ (reference sequence). The CDR3 consists of 13 residues. Trimming cost V 5 bases and J 6 bases, with 13 bases left between them. CDR3 residues: CASSPIGVAEAFF. For the CDR3, the DNA is TGTGCCAGCAGCCCTATCGGGGTCGCTGAAGCTTTCTTT.

The V gene is TRBV2, the J gene TRBJ2-5; TRBD2 aligns across 8 bases. The ends lost 1 base at V and 4 bases at J; junction bases unmatched: 5. The CDR3 runs 15 residues. The germline gives CDR1 SNHLY, CDR2 FYNNEI. The CDR3 nucleotides are TGTGCCAGCAGTGAAGGGGGGCTAGCGGGAGAGACCCAGTACTTC. Translating gives CASSEGGLAGETQYF.

The V gene is TRBV7-2, the J gene TRBJ1-1; no clear D. Germline CDR1 reads SGHTA; CDR2 reads FQGNSA. V dropped 5 bases and J dropped 5 bases, with 12 bases sitting between them. The CDR3 contains 13 residues. The CDR3 is CASSTRALTEAFF. CDR3 sequence (DNA): TGTGCCAGCAGCACCCGGGCCTTAACTGAAGCTTTCTTT. The full variable domain, rest sourced from reference TRBV7-2 and TRBJ1-1, is GAGVSQSPSNKVTEKGKDVELRCDPISGHTALYWYRQSLGQGLEFLIYFQGNSAPDKSGLPSDRFSAERTGGSVSTLTIQRTQQEDSAVYLCASSTRALTEAFFGQGTRLTVV.

The sample holds a few counts of this clonotype. The chain employs TRBV7-2 and TRBJ1-2; D unresolved. Trimming removed 1 base at V and 4 bases at J, with 7 bases between. The CDR3 covers 13 residues. The germline V gene encodes CDR1 SGHTA and CDR2 FQGNSA. In DNA form, the CDR3 reads TGTGCCAGCAGCTTAGTGTCAAGCTATGGCTACACCTTC. Translated: CASSLVSSYGYTF.

The rearrangement uses TRBV4-1 and TRBJ2-7; 7 bases are a match to TRBD1. V gave up 3 bases and J gave up 1 base; unmatched junction bases: 6. CDR3 length equals 15 residues. Germline lookup yields CDR1 MGHRA and CDR2 YSYEKL. The DNA of the CDR3 is TGCGCCAGCAGCCATGGACAGGCCCCTTCCTACGAGCAGTACTTC. It is translated as CASSHGQAPSYEQYF.

The sample holds a few counts of this clonotype. This chain links TRBV24-1 with TRBJ1-2; TRBD1 matches at 10 bases. Germline values: CDR1 KGHDR, CDR2 SFDVKD. This CDR3 has 15 amino acids. The J segment lost 7 bases and the V segment lost 4 bases, leaving 8 bases of the junction unmatched. The CDR3 nucleotides are TGTGCCACCAGTGACACGACAGGGGGCCCCGGTGGCTACACCTTC. Protein sequence: CATSDTTGGPGGYTF.

This clonotype was observed many times. The chain joins TRBV5-1 to TRBJ1-3; a possible D gene is TRBD1 (5 bases). V shed 0 bases and J shed 0 bases, with 13 bases lying between them. Germline lookup yields CDR1 SGHRS and CDR2 YFSETQ. The CDR3 contains 17 residues. The CDR3 nucleotides read TGCGCCAGCAGCTTGGGGGCAGGGCCTTCCTCTGGAAACACCATATATTTT. Amino acid sequence: CASSLGAGPSSGNTIYF.

The V and J genes are TRBV7-6 and TRBJ2-5, with TRBD1 as a possible D gene (5 bases). Per germline, CDR1 SGHVS and CDR2 FNYEAQ. With 6 bases removed from V and 2 bases from J, the gap between germline ends came to 13 bases. This CDR3 is built from 14 residues. The CDR3 spells CASSPIDSQETQYF. Written as DNA, the CDR3 is TGTGCCAGCAGTCCAATTGACAGTCAAGAGACCCAGTACTTC.

This clonotype was detected only a few times. V usage is TRBV7-8 and J usage is TRBJ2-1; TRBD2 is a possible D gene (5 bases). The CDR3 totals 15 residues. Germline CDR1 and CDR2: SGHVS and FQNEAQ. The V end lost 3 bases, the J end lost 4 bases, and 13 bases lay between the germline ends. In nucleotides, the CDR3 is TGTGCCAGCAGCTTTCTTACTACTAGTTACAATGAGCAGTTCTTC. Its translation: CASSFLTTSYNEQFF.

There are many counts of this clonotype. This chain connects TRBV5-1 to TRBJ2-2; TRBD1 might be the D (6 bases). Germline assignment: CDR1 SGHRS and CDR2 YFSETQ. This CDR3 comprises 14 residues. V shed 4 bases and J shed 3 bases, with 10 bases lying between them. CDR3 bases: TGCGCCAGCAGCCCGGACAGAGACACCGGGGAGCTGTTTTTT. Amino acids: CASSPDRDTGELFF.

The J gene is TRBJ2-1, the V gene TRBV29-1; maybe TRBD2 (6 bases). The CDR3 contains 13 residues. Germline-derived CDR1 and CDR2 are SQVTM and ANQGSEA. The V end was cut by 5 bases, the J end by 5 bases, with 13 bases between. The CDR3 nucleotides read TGCAGCGTTTTTCTCGGGGGTGACAATGAGCAGTTCTTC. Protein sequence: CSVFLGGDNEQFF.

The CDR3 reads CSASSLSTDTQYF. The CDR3 DNA reads TGCAGTGCTAGTTCACTTTCCACAGATACGCAGTATTTT. The chain carries TRBV20-1 and TRBJ2-3; D is unclear. CDR1 and CDR2 (germline): DFQATT, SNEGSKA (reference sequence). The length of the CDR3 is 13 residues. With 3 bases removed from V and 2 bases from J, the gap between germline ends came to 9 bases.

The chain couples TRBV3-1 to TRBJ1-5; D gene uncertain. Germline V gene sequence: CDR1 LGHDT, CDR2 YNNKEL (reference sequence). The germline V and J ends were trimmed by 6 bases and 4 bases, with 4 bases remaining between them. CDR3 length: 11 residues. CDR3 region: CASRFNQPQHF. DNA for the CDR3: TGTGCCAGCAGATTTAATCAGCCCCAGCATTTT.

This clonotype was seen repeatedly, ten times or more. The V gene is TRBV7-2, the J gene TRBJ2-3; perhaps TRBD2 as D (6 bases). The germline gives CDR1 SGHTA, CDR2 FQGNSA. The CDR3 runs to 14 residues. The V and J ends lost 3 bases and 2 bases respectively, with 9 bases between them. The CDR3 bases are TGTGCCAGCAGCTTCATGGGACTCACAGATACGCAGTATTTT. Amino acid sequence: CASSFMGLTDTQYF.

CDR3: CSARGISGSANTGELFF. In DNA form, the CDR3 reads TGCAGTGCTAGAGGAATTAGCGGGAGCGCGAACACCGGGGAGCTGTTTTTT. The chain couples TRBV20-1 to TRBJ2-2, with 9 bases matching TRBD2. V was pared by 1 base and J by 0 bases, with 6 bases of the junction left unmatched. Germline loops: CDR1 DFQATT, CDR2 SNEGSKA (reference sequence). This CDR3 comprises 17 residues.